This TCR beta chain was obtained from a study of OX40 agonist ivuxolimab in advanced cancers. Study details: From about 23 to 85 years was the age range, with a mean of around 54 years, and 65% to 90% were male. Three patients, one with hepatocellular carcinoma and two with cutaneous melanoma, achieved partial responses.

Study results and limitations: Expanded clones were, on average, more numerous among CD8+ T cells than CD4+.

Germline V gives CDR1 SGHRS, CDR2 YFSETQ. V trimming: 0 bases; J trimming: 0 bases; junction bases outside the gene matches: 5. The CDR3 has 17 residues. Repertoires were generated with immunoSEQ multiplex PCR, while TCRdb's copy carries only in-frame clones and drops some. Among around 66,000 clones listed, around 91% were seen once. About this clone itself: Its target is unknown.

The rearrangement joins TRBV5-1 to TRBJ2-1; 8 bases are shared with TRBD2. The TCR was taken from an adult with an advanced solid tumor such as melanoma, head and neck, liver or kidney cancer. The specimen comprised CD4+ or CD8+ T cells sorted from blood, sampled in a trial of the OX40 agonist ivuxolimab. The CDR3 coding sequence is TGCGCCAGCAGCTTGGTGGTAGCGGGGAGCTCCTACAATGAGCAGTTCTTC. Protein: CASSLVVAGSSYNEQFF.